This passage covers 32 T cell receptor beta chains from one sample sequenced in a study of vaccination effects on CD4 cells after COVID-19. Sequencing used immunoSEQ multiplex PCR; TCRdb keeps in-frame clones, though not all of them. The sample holds fewer than 20,000 clones, roughly three quarters seen once. Sequencing followed a ViraFEST assay step that expanded antigen-specific CD4+ T cells with viral peptide pools. The culture ran for roughly 10 days before CD4+ T cells were isolated. The vaccine given was either BNT162b2 or mRNA-1273, in two doses. The antigens for these receptors are not known. Sequenced material: CD4+ T cells from PBMCs cultured with HCoV-NL63 spike peptides, taken after COVID-19 vaccination. All receptors derive from a human donor who received a COVID-19 vaccine.

The gene calls are TRBV10-3 and TRBJ1-1, with TRBD1 as a possible D gene (6 bases). Between the trimmed V and J ends, which lost 2 bases and 6 bases, there was a span of 13 bases. The germline V gene encodes CDR1 ENHRY and CDR2 SYGVKD. The CDR3 spans 14 residues. The CDR3, as DNA: TGTGCCATCAGTGAGACTTTACAGGGACCTGAAGCTTTCTTT. Its protein product is CAISETLQGPEAFF.

This clone has a handful of counts. The V call is TRBV6-1, the J call TRBJ1-3, with D perhaps TRBD1 (5 bases). Germline V CDR1 and CDR2: MNHNS, SASEGT. Deletions cut 6 bases from V and 4 bases from J, with 16 bases between. CDR3 length equals 15 residues. The CDR3 DNA is TGTGCCAGCAGCCGTCAGGGTATCTCAGGAAACACCATATATTTT. This translates into CASSRQGISGNTIYF.

Relative to its sample, this clone is medium-sized (0.01 to 0.1%). V and J are TRBV5-1 and TRBJ1-2, with TRBD1 matching over 7 bases. Trimming cost V 0 bases and J 0 bases; bases outside gene matches: 2. CDR3 length: 15 amino acids. The germline gives CDR1 SGHRS, CDR2 YFSETQ. CDR3 coding DNA: TGCGCCAGCAGCTTGGGGGACAGAGCTAACTATGGCTACACCTTC. Amino acid sequence: CASSLGDRANYGYTF. The full variable domain, with the rest looked up from reference TRBV5-1 and TRBJ1-2, is KAGVTQTPRYLIKTRGQQVTLSCSPISGHRSVSWYQQTPGQGLQFLFEYFSETQRNKGNFPGRFSGRQFSNSRSEMNVSTLELGDSALYLCASSLGDRANYGYTFGSGTRLTVV.

The chain combines TRBV6-5 with TRBJ1-1, with a weak D call TRBD1 (6 bases). The CDR3 sequence is 14 residues long. The germline gives CDR1 MNHEY, CDR2 SVGAGI. Trimming took off 6 bases at V and 5 bases at J, with 16 bases between the two ends. The CDR3 bases are TGTGCCAGCAGCTCCCGGGGGGGGCTAACTGAAGCTTTCTTT. Encoded protein: CASSSRGGLTEAFF.

The genes are TRBV9 and TRBJ2-1; tentatively, D is TRBD1 or TRBD2 (5 bases each). Germline V lookup: CDR1 SGDLS, CDR2 YYNGEE. V gave up 6 bases and J gave up 5 bases, with 21 bases separating them. The CDR3 covers 16 residues. The DNA for the CDR3 is TGTGCCAGCACACGGGGCTTCACGGGCACCAACAATGAGCAGTTCTTC. Its protein is CASTRGFTGTNNEQFF. Full variable domain (remainder filled in from reference TRBV9 and TRBJ2-1): DSGVTQTPKHLITATGQRVTLRCSPRSGDLSVYWYQQSLDQGLQFLIQYYNGEERAKGNILERFSAQQFPDLHSELNLSSLELGDSALYFCASTRGFTGTNNEQFFGPGTRLTVL.

There are a few counts of this clone. The chain is built from TRBV30 and TRBJ2-7; perhaps TRBD2 as D (7 bases). V lost 5 bases and J 2 bases, leaving 13 bases between the germline ends. The germline CDR1 and CDR2 sequences are GTSNPN and SVGIG (reference sequence). The CDR3 sequence is 13 residues long. In DNA, the CDR3 is TGTGCCTGGCGGGGGGCGAAGACCTACGAGCAGTACTTC. Its translation is CAWRGAKTYEQYF.

The rearrangement uses TRBV18 and TRBJ1-5; D is possibly TRBD1 (5 bases). V gave up 2 bases and J gave up 7 bases, with 12 bases separating them. The CDR3 is 14 residues long. Germline lookup yields CDR1 KGHSH and CDR2 LQKENI. The CDR3 DNA is TGTGCCAGCTCACCAGAGGGGCCCTCCCAGCCCCAGCATTTT. Residues: CASSPEGPSQPQHF.

The chain is built from TRBV24-1 and TRBJ1-2; D is uncertain. Germline loops: CDR1 KGHDR, CDR2 SFDVKD. The CDR3 covers 13 residues. V lost 0 bases and J 6 bases, leaving 7 bases between the germline ends. The CDR3 nucleotides are TGTGCCACCAGTGATTTGGACTTTGATGGCTACACCTTC. Protein product: CATSDLDFDGYTF.

The chain uses TRBV27 and TRBJ2-7, with 7 bases fitting TRBD1. The V and J ends lost 8 bases and 0 bases, in that order; junction bases with no gene match: 4. CDR1 is MNHEY and CDR2 is SMNVEV in the germline V gene (reference sequence). There are 13 residues in the CDR3. The CDR3 is CASAWDSSYEQYF. The CDR3 nucleotides are TGTGCCAGCGCCTGGGACAGCTCCTACGAGCAGTACTTC.

The chain has TRBV7-2 and TRBJ2-5; a weak D match, TRBD2 (5 bases). The CDR3 covers 14 residues. Germline lookup yields CDR1 SGHTA and CDR2 FQGNSA. Trimming pared 0 bases from V and 1 base from J, leaving 6 bases between. The CDR3 region is CASSLAAVQETQYF. The CDR3 coding sequence is TGTGCCAGCAGCTTAGCAGCGGTCCAAGAGACCCAGTACTTC.

The CDR3 sequence: CASSQVRDSANSPLHF. Here the CDR3 DNA reads TGCGCCAGCAGCCAAGTGAGGGACAGTGCTAATTCACCCCTCCACTTT. This rearrangement joins TRBV4-1 to TRBJ1-6; 7 bases map to TRBD1. The length of the CDR3 is 16 residues. Germline lookup yields CDR1 MGHRA and CDR2 YSYEKL. The J segment lost 6 bases and the V segment lost 1 base, leaving 6 bases of the junction unmatched.

This clone was recorded a few times. V is TRBV9 and J is TRBJ1-2, with D possibly TRBD1 on 5 matching bases. The CDR3 runs to 15 residues. The germline V and J ends were trimmed by 3 bases and 7 bases, with 19 bases remaining between them. Germline V gene data show CDR1 as SGDLS and CDR2 as YYNGEE. DNA of the CDR3: TGTGCCAGCAGCGCATCACGACGCGGGGGGTTTGGCTACACCTTC. Translating it yields CASSASRRGGFGYTF.

This rearrangement joins TRBV5-4 to TRBJ2-1; TRBD2 might be the D (6 bases). This CDR3 has 17 amino acids. V lost 4 bases to trimming and J lost 6 bases, with 23 bases between them. Germline V gives CDR1 SGHNT, CDR2 YYREEE (reference sequence). The CDR3: CASSLGNRDLGINEQFF. The CDR3 DNA follows: TGTGCCAGCAGCCTTGGAAACCGGGACTTGGGGATCAATGAGCAGTTCTTC. The complete variable domain, with remaining parts taken from reference TRBV5-4 and TRBJ2-1, reads ETGVTQSPTHLIKTRGQQVTLRCSSQSGHNTVSWYQQALGQGPQFIFQYYREEENGRGNFPPRFSGLQFPNYSSELNVNALELDDSALYLCASSLGNRDLGINEQFFGPGTRLTVL.

The chain employs TRBV19 and TRBJ1-2, with 11 bases aligning to TRBD1. J lost 8 bases, V lost 5 bases, and 10 bases had no gene match. This CDR3 has 15 residues. Germline assignment: CDR1 LNHDA and CDR2 SQIVND (reference sequence). CDR3 in DNA: TGTGCCAGTAGTTCGGGACAGGGGGTTCGTAAGGGCTACACCTTC. Protein sequence: CASSSGQGVRKGYTF.

This chain uses TRBV9 with TRBJ2-3; D may match TRBD1 or TRBD2 (6 bases each). The CDR3 extends over 15 amino acids. Trimming took 4 bases from V and 1 from J, leaving 13 bases between them. The germline V gene encodes CDR1 SGDLS and CDR2 YYNGEE. The CDR3 sequence is CASSPPRGRTDTQYF. The DNA of the CDR3 is TGTGCCAGCAGCCCACCCCGGGGGCGCACAGATACGCAGTATTTT. The entire variable domain, with the rest obtained from reference TRBV9 and TRBJ2-3, is as follows: DSGVTQTPKHLITATGQRVTLRCSPRSGDLSVYWYQQSLDQGLQFLIQYYNGEERAKGNILERFSAQQFPDLHSELNLSSLELGDSALYFCASSPPRGRTDTQYFGPGTRLTVL.

This clone was detected once. The genes are TRBV5-1 and TRBJ1-2, with 9 bases matching TRBD1. There are 15 residues in the CDR3. Trimming cost V 3 bases and J 0 bases; bases outside gene matches: 3. Germline V gene lookup returns CDR1 SGHRS and CDR2 YFSETQ. CDR3 amino acids: CASSSRQGANYGYTF. As DNA, the CDR3 is TGCGCCAGCAGCTCTCGACAGGGGGCTAACTATGGCTACACCTTC.

The rearrangement joins TRBV6-6 to TRBJ2-1, with TRBD2 matching 8 bases. V was pared by 5 bases and J by 3 bases, with 9 bases of the junction left unmatched. CDR1 and CDR2 (germline): MNHNY, SVGAGI (reference sequence). The CDR3 is 16 residues long. In nucleotides, the CDR3 is TGTGCCAGCAGTCCGGCCGGGGGGGGGAGCTACAATGAGCAGTTCTTC. It is translated as CASSPAGGGSYNEQFF.

The rearrangement uses TRBV29-1 and TRBJ2-7; D is unclear. Germline CDR1 is SQVTM and CDR2 is ANQGSEA. This CDR3 region has 13 residues. Trimming left V 5 bases short and J 2 bases short, with 13 bases between. The CDR3 nucleotides read TGCAGCGTTTCGTTTGGGCTCGCCTACGAGCAGTACTTC. The encoded protein is CSVSFGLAYEQYF.

This clone came up a few times. The chain employs TRBV19 and TRBJ1-5; 7 bases map to TRBD1. Losses at the gene ends were 6 bases for V and 0 bases for J; bases not matched to a gene: 5. The CDR3 length is 15 residues. CDR1 is LNHDA and CDR2 is SQIVND in the germline V gene (reference sequence). CDR3 bases: TGTGCCAGTAGAGGGACAGCAAATAGCAATCAGCCCCAGCATTTT. This translates into CASRGTANSNQPQHF.

This rearrangement joins TRBV12-3 or TRBV12-4 to TRBJ1-3; D is perhaps TRBD1 (5 bases). CDR3 size: 12 residues. The V end lost 11 bases, the J end lost 2 bases, and 10 bases lay between the germline ends. CDR3 amino acids: CAGRGAGNTIYF. The CDR3 region has the DNA TGTGCCGGGCGGGGGGCTGGAAACACCATATATTTT.

The gene calls are TRBV12-3 or TRBV12-4 and TRBJ2-2; 7 bases agree with TRBD1. The junction had 1 base not matched to a gene; V was cut back by 6 bases and J by 6 bases. There are 12 residues in the CDR3. CDR3 sequence: CASRGGSGELFF. CDR3 bases: TGTGCCAGCAGAGGGGGCTCCGGGGAGCTGTTTTTT.

In this sample, this clone turned up a few times. The chain links TRBV5-4 to TRBJ1-1; D remains ambiguous. There are 14 residues in the CDR3. From germline, CDR1 is SGHNT and CDR2 YYREEE (reference sequence). The V and J ends lost 5 bases and 2 bases respectively, with 13 bases between them. The CDR3 bases are TGTGCCAGCAGGGTAGAGACGGGAAACACTGAAGCTTTCTTT. Translation gives CASRVETGNTEAFF.

The rearrangement links TRBV14 to TRBJ2-4, with a tentative D call TRBD1 (5 bases). This CDR3 is 14 amino acids long. Germline CDR1 and CDR2: SGHDN and FVKESK. Trimming left V 3 bases short and J 8 bases short, with 14 bases between. CDR3: CASSQGPISHIQYF. DNA of the CDR3: TGTGCCAGCAGCCAGGGGCCAATAAGCCACATTCAGTACTTC.

V and J are TRBV5-1 and TRBJ1-2; the D is unclear. Trimming took off 5 bases at V and 5 bases at J, with 7 bases between the two ends. Germline assignment: CDR1 SGHRS and CDR2 YFSETQ. The CDR3 extends over 11 amino acids. This CDR3 reads CASSPGYGYTF. For the CDR3, the DNA is TGCGCCAGCAGTCCCGGGTATGGCTACACCTTC.

The rearrangement uses TRBV7-9 and TRBJ1-3; possible D gene TRBD1, 5 bases. Germline CDR1 is SEHNR and CDR2 is FQNEAQ (reference sequence). V gave up 6 bases and J gave up 8 bases, with 17 bases separating them. CDR3 length: 14 residues. As DNA, the CDR3 is TGTGCCAGCAGTCCACCGGGACTAGGCGACACCATATATTTT. It yields the protein CASSPPGLGDTIYF. Full variable domain (rest looked up from reference TRBV7-9 and TRBJ1-3): DTGVSQNPRHKITKRGQNVTFRCDPISEHNRLYWYRQTLGQGPEFLTYFQNEAQLEKSRLLSDRFSAERPKGSFSTLEIQRTEQGDSAMYLCASSPPGLGDTIYFGEGSWLTVV.

V usage is TRBV19 and J usage is TRBJ1-2; 12 nucleotides align to TRBD1. V shed 6 bases and J 8 bases; nucleotides not matched to a gene: 10. Germline CDR1 reads LNHDA; CDR2 reads SQIVND (reference sequence). The length of the CDR3 is 15 residues. For the CDR3, the DNA is TGTGCCAGTAGGAGGCCGGGACAGGGGGCGGGAGGCTACACCTTC. Its protein is CASRRPGQGAGGYTF.

The rearrangement joins TRBV6-5 to TRBJ2-7; possible D gene TRBD2, 6 bases. Trimming cost V 5 bases and J 5 bases, with 16 bases left between them. This CDR3 comprises 14 residues. Germline-derived CDR1 and CDR2 are MNHEY and SVGAGI. The CDR3 loop reads CASSPYGGRNEQYF. The CDR3 coding sequence is TGTGCCAGCAGTCCCTACGGGGGTCGGAACGAGCAGTACTTC.

The rearrangement joins TRBV6-2 or TRBV6-3 to TRBJ1-1; D unresolved. Germline CDR1 MNHEY, CDR2 SVGEGT. Trimming cost V 5 bases and J 5 bases, with 12 bases left between them. The CDR3 is made up of 13 amino acids. This CDR3 is CASSETMGTEAFF. The CDR3 nucleotides are TGTGCCAGCAGTGAGACCATGGGGACTGAAGCTTTCTTT.

J is TRBJ2-5 and V is TRBV13; 12 bases fit TRBD2. The V gene's germline CDR1 is PRHDT and CDR2 FYEKMQ (reference sequence). The J segment lost 4 bases and the V segment lost 7 bases, leaving 13 bases of the junction unmatched. The CDR3 has 17 amino acids. The CDR3, as DNA: TGTGCCAGCACCCGACTAGCGGGAGAGGTGGAGGGAGAGACCCAGTACTTC. It codes for CASTRLAGEVEGETQYF. The whole variable domain, filled in from reference TRBV13 and TRBJ2-5, reads AAGVIQSPRHLIKEKRETATLKCYPIPRHDTVYWYQQGPGQDPQFLISFYEKMQSDKGSIPDRFSAQQFSDYHSELNMSSLELGDSALYFCASTRLAGEVEGETQYFGPGTRLLVL.

This CDR3 is CASSQGTRRSRAFF. CDR3 nucleotides: TGTGCCAGCAGCCAAGGCACGAGACGGTCACGGGCTTTCTTT. The chain employs TRBV3-1 (or the pseudogene TRBV3-2) and TRBJ1-1; no definite D call. This CDR3 spans 14 amino acids. V was trimmed by 1 base and J by 11 bases, leaving 17 bases between them. Germline lookup yields CDR1 LGHDT and CDR2 YNNKEL (reference sequence).

This rearrangement joins TRBV27 to TRBJ2-5, with 12 bases aligning to TRBD2. In germline, CDR1 is MNHEY, CDR2 SMNVEV (reference sequence). The V segment lost 3 bases and the J segment 4 bases; nucleotides outside the gene matches: 6. This CDR3 has 16 residues. The CDR3 DNA sequence: TGTGCCAGCAGTTTTCTAGCGGGAGGGAAGGGAGAGACCCAGTACTTC. Amino acids: CASSFLAGGKGETQYF.

This clone was picked up a small number of times. The chain recombines TRBV11-2 with TRBJ2-2; 10 nucleotides match TRBD2. The CDR3 is made up of 15 amino acids. CDR1 is SGHAT and CDR2 is FQNNGV in the germline V gene. Germline trimming cut 5 bases from V and 6 bases from J; bases unmatched to any gene: 6. The CDR3 DNA reads TGTGCCAGCAGCGCGGGACTAGCGACCGCCGGGGAGCTGTTTTTT. Protein product: CASSAGLATAGELFF.